This TCR beta chain is from a study of blood T cell repertoires in COVID-19. This CDR3 is 14 amino acids long. Looked up from germline, CDR1 is SGHRS and CDR2 is YFSETQ. Trimming removed 4 bases from V and 3 bases from J; junction bases left unmatched: 5. Assay: immunoSEQ multiplex PCR; the TCRdb copy retains only in-frame clones and omits some. The sample holds about 91,000 clones, around 82% seen once. Sequenced material: peripheral blood. This clonotype was sampled from a man aged 50 to 59 with active or convalescent COVID-19. This chain links TRBV5-1 with TRBJ2-3; TRBD1 matches 7 bases. Here the CDR3 reads CASSGDRVTDTQYF. For the CDR3, the DNA is TGCGCCAGCAGCGGCGACAGGGTAACAGATACGCAGTATTTT.